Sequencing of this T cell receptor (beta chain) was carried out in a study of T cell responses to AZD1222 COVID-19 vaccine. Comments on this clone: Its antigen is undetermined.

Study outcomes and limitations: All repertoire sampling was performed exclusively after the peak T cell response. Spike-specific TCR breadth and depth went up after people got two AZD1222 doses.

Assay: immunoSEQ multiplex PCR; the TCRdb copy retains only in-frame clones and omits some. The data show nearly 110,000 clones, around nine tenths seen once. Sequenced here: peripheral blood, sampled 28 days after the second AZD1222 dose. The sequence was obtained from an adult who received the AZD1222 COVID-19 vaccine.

CDR3 nucleotide sequence: TGCGCCAGCAGCCGTTTAGCGGGAGGGGGCAATGAGCAGTTCTTC. Translated, it gives CASSRLAGGGNEQFF. The chain employs TRBV4-3 and TRBJ2-1, with 11 bases matching TRBD2. V lost 4 bases to trimming and J lost 6 bases; unmatched junction nucleotides: 5. In germline, CDR1 is LGHNA, CDR2 YSLEER. CDR3 size: 15 residues.